The 13 T cell receptor beta chains below were found in one sample sequenced in a study of beta chain features in type 1 diabetes. Since all of the isolated RNA was reverse transcribed, expressed TCRB transcripts were what got sequenced. Assay: immunoSEQ multiplex PCR; the TCRdb copy retains only in-frame clones and omits some. The sample has about 130,000 clones, around 8.8% seen once. These receptors' targets are unknown. Study-wide points: When Type 1 diabetes patients were examined, their TCRB CDR3s proved moderately but significantly shorter in all four CD4+ subsets.

Sequencing was performed on central memory CD4+ T cells from blood. Receptors originate from a man aged 25 to 45 with type 1 diabetes.

V is TRBV19 and J is TRBJ2-7, with 10 bases matching TRBD1. In germline, CDR1 is LNHDA, CDR2 SQIVND (reference sequence). This CDR3 contains 16 residues. J was trimmed by 7 bases and V by 5 bases; bases with no gene match: 14. The CDR3, as DNA: TGTGCCAGTAGTTCGTTAACCGGGACAGGGGAGGGGGAGCAGTACTTC. Its protein product is CASSSLTGTGEGEQYF.

J is TRBJ1-2 and V is TRBV11-2; maybe TRBD1 (5 bases). The CDR3 has 17 residues. CDR1 and CDR2 (germline): SGHAT, FQNNGV. V lost 2 bases and J lost 2, with 18 bases in between. This CDR3 is CASSLNFFGGGNYGYTF. CDR3 DNA: TGTGCCAGCAGCTTAAACTTCTTCGGGGGAGGCAACTATGGCTACACCTTC. Variable domain in full (rest from reference TRBV11-2 and TRBJ1-2): EAGVAQSPRYKIIEKRQSVAFWCNPISGHATLYWYQQILGQGPKLLIQFQNNGVVDDSQLPKDRFSAERLKGVDSTLKIQPAKLEDSAVYLCASSLNFFGGGNYGYTFGSGTRLTVV.

This clone has ten or more counts. The V call is TRBV5-1, the J call TRBJ2-1; tentatively, D is TRBD1 (5 bases). The CDR3 loop spans 14 amino acids. V lost 0 bases to trimming and J lost 9 bases, with 13 bases between them. Germline values: CDR1 SGHRS, CDR2 YFSETQ. CDR3 bases: TGCGCCAGCAGCTTGGCGGCAGGGAATCGTGAGCAGTTCTTC. Its translation is CASSLAAGNREQFF.

This clone was seen many times. The J gene is TRBJ2-7, the V gene TRBV7-3; maybe TRBD2 (7 bases). From germline, CDR1 is SGHTA and CDR2 FQGTGA. Trimming took off 1 base at V and 2 bases at J, with 9 bases between the two ends. This CDR3 has 14 amino acids. The CDR3 DNA reads TGTGCCAGCAGCTTAATGGGGGGGCCCTACGAGCAGTACTTC. Residues: CASSLMGGPYEQYF. The entire variable domain, with the rest obtained from reference TRBV7-3 and TRBJ2-7, is as follows: GAGVSQTPSNKVTEKGKYVELRCDPISGHTALYWYRQSLGQGPEFLIYFQGTGAADDSGLPNDRFFAVRPEGSVSTLKIQRTERGDSAVYLCASSLMGGPYEQYFGPGTRLTVT.

The chain combines TRBV21-1 with TRBJ2-7; the table's D call, TRBD1, was not checked against the DNA. TRBV21-1 is flagged as a pseudogene. The CDR3 sequence is 14 residues long. CDR3 in amino acids: CASSWGDRAYEQYF. CDR3 DNA sequence: TGTGCCAGCAGTTGGGGGGACAGGGCCTACGAGCAGTACTTC.

CDR3 protein: CRIPGLAGQFF. Written as DNA, the CDR3 is TGCAGGATACCGGGACTAGCGGGGCAGTTCTTC. The chain carries TRBV20-1 and TRBJ2-1; 12 nucleotides agree with TRBD2. Germline CDR1 and CDR2: DFQATT and SNEGSKA (reference sequence). CDR3 size: 11 residues.

V usage is TRBV5-6 and J usage is TRBJ2-1, with TRBD1 identical over 7 bases. After removal of 4 bases from V and 4 bases from J, the junction contained 11 bases not matched to a gene. This CDR3 is 16 amino acids long. The germline V gene has CDR1 SGHDT and CDR2 YYEEEE. CDR3 loop: CASSPQLTGFYNEQFF. As DNA, the CDR3 is TGTGCCAGCAGCCCGCAGCTGACAGGGTTTTACAATGAGCAGTTCTTC.

This chain links TRBV7-3 with TRBJ2-3; 9 positions match TRBD2. The V segment lost 5 bases and the J segment 3 bases; nucleotides outside the gene matches: 9. The CDR3 is made up of 16 amino acids. CDR1 and CDR2 from the germline V gene are SGHTA and FQGTGA. The CDR3 DNA reads as TGTGCCAGCAGCCGCGGGGCGGGGGGGGCGACAGATACGCAGTATTTT. Protein product: CASSRGAGGATDTQYF. The variable domain in full, with the rest retrieved from reference TRBV7-3 and TRBJ2-3, is GAGVSQTPSNKVTEKGKYVELRCDPISGHTALYWYRQSLGQGPEFLIYFQGTGAADDSGLPNDRFFAVRPEGSVSTLKIQRTERGDSAVYLCASSRGAGGATDTQYFGPGTRLTVL.

V and J are TRBV5-6 and TRBJ2-3; D possibly corresponds to TRBD1 (6 bases). The V gene's germline CDR1 is SGHDT and CDR2 YYEEEE. V lost 4 bases, J lost 2 bases, and 17 bases lay in between. The CDR3 contains 16 residues. The CDR3 protein is CASSGSRGRSTDTQYF. CDR3 in DNA: TGTGCCAGCAGCGGATCCAGGGGCAGGTCCACAGATACGCAGTATTTT. Full variable domain (outside the CDR3, taken from reference TRBV5-6 and TRBJ2-3): DAGVTQSPTHLIKTRGQQVTLRCSPKSGHDTVSWYQQALGQGPQFIFQYYEEEERQRGNFPDRFSGHQFPNYSSELNVNALLLGDSALYLCASSGSRGRSTDTQYFGPGTRLTVL.

The chain uses TRBV4-2 and TRBJ2-6; TRBD1 aligns across 7 bases. V shed 6 bases and J 0 bases; nucleotides not matched to a gene: 11. Germline CDR1 LGHNA, CDR2 YNFKEQ. The CDR3 covers 18 residues. The CDR3 DNA follows: TGTGCCAGCAGTAAGACCCGGACAGGAGGCTCTGGGGCCAACGTCCTGACTTTC. Its protein product is CASSKTRTGGSGANVLTF.

This clone was observed a handful of times. At the DNA level, this CDR3 is encoded by other sequences in the same sample as well. The chain is built from TRBV5-6 and TRBJ2-1, with unresolved D. The germline CDR1 and CDR2 sequences are SGHDT and YYEEEE. The V gene lost 0 bases and the J gene lost 6 bases, with 7 bases spanning the gap. The CDR3 runs to 13 residues. The CDR3 loop reads CASSLAHSNEQFF. CDR3 bases: TGTGCCAGCAGCTTGGCCCATTCCAATGAGCAGTTCTTC.

This clone has more than one count but fewer than ten. This chain links TRBV2 with TRBJ2-3, with 12 bases matching TRBD2. J was trimmed by 5 bases and V by 6 bases; bases with no gene match: 6. CDR1 is SNHLY and CDR2 is FYNNEI in the germline V gene. The CDR3 sequence is 15 residues long. DNA of the CDR3: TGTGCCAGCAGGAGACTAGCGGGGGACCAAGATACGCAGTATTTT. It is translated as CASRRLAGDQDTQYF.

This clone showed up just a few times. The V and J genes are TRBV15 and TRBJ1-6; 7 bases match TRBD1. Unmatched junction bases numbered 5, after V lost 5 bases and J lost 7 bases. Germline CDR1 and CDR2: LNHNV and YYDKDF (reference sequence). The CDR3 spans 14 residues. The CDR3 here is CATSPGTVNSPLHF. The CDR3, as DNA: TGTGCCACCAGCCCAGGGACAGTAAATTCACCCCTCCACTTT.